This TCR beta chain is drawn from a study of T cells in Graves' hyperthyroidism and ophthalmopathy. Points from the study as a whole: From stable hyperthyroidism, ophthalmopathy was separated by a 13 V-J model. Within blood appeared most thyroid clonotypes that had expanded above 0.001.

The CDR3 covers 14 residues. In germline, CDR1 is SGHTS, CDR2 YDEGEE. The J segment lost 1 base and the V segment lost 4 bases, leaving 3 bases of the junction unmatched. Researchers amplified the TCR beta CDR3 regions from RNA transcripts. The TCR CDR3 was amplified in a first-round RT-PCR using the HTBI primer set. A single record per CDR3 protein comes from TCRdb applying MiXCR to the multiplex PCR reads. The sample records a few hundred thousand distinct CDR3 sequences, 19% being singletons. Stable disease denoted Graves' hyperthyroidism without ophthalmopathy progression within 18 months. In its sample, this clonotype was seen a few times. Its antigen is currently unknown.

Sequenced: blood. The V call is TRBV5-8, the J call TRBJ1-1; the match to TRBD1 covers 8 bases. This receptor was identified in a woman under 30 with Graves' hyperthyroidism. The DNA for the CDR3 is TGTGCCAGCAGCCCGGACAGGGAGAACACTGAAGCTTTCTTT. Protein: CASSPDRENTEAFF.